The next 18 T cell receptor beta chains were all read from a single sample in a study of T cell clonality in common variable immunodeficiency. TCRdb keeps only in-frame clones here, not all; method: immunoSEQ multiplex PCR. The sample yields 50,000 to 65,000 clones, without any singletons. The material sequenced was peripheral blood mononuclear cells. The receptor source for this set is a person between 18 and 75 years old in good health.

This clone was observed at least ten times. The CDR3 end falls 3 residues outside the read, so it is completed with the germline J gene. V usage is TRBV7-9 and J usage is TRBJ2-7; 8 nucleotides line up with TRBD1. Germline-derived CDR1 and CDR2 are SEHNR and FQNEAQ (reference sequence). The CDR3 totals 14 residues. Unmatched junction bases numbered 6, after V lost 5 bases and J lost 3 bases. The CDR3 DNA, read in part, is TGTGCCAGCAGCCTGACAGGGGCAAACTACGAG. Encoded protein: CASSLTGANYE. The whole CDR3 protein is CASSLTGANYEQYF.

The table lists this clone with many counts. The CDR3 extends 3 residues past the end of the read, so its final part is completed from the germline J gene. The chain combines TRBV18 with TRBJ1-2, with 7 bases matching TRBD1. Germline V CDR1 and CDR2: KGHSH, LQKENI. V lost 3 bases, J lost 3 bases, and 4 bases stayed unmatched. This CDR3 is 14 amino acids long. Incomplete CDR3 DNA: TGTGCCAGCTCACCGAACGACAGGGACTATGGC. Amino acids: CASSPNDRDYG. The whole CDR3 region reads CASSPNDRDYGYTF.

This clone was observed at least ten times. Coverage ceases 3 residues before the CDR3 finishes, and the germline J gene fills in the end. The J gene is TRBJ1-6, the V gene TRBV7-2; 7 bases align to TRBD1. Trimming removed 5 bases from V and 8 bases from J; junction bases left unmatched: 3. The CDR3 contains 13 residues. CDR1 is SGHTA, CDR2 FQGNSA, per germline. The sequenced part of the CDR3 DNA is TGTGCCAGCAGCCAAGACAGGGATTCACCC. Translated: CASSQDRDSP. In full, the CDR3 is CASSQDRDSPLHF.

This clone came up many times. The CDR3 extends 3 residues past the end of the read, so its final part is completed from the germline J gene. V is TRBV11-2 and J is TRBJ1-3; weak D call: TRBD1 (5 bases). The V end was cut by 5 bases, the J end by 3 bases, with 8 bases between. The V gene's germline CDR1 is SGHAT and CDR2 FQNNGV. The CDR3 is 13 amino acids. Incomplete CDR3 DNA: TGTGCCAGCAGCCCCGGGGGTGGAAACACC. It codes for CASSPGGGNT. From start to end, the CDR3 is CASSPGGGNTIYF.

This clone was seen many times. Read data end 3 residues before the CDR3 end; the end is taken from the germline J gene. The chain links TRBV6-2 or TRBV6-3 to TRBJ1-1; 8 bases map to TRBD1. The CDR3 loop spans 14 amino acids. The V gene end was trimmed by 6 bases and the J gene end by 5 bases; junction bases not matched to a gene: 8. Germline CDR1 is MNHEY and CDR2 is SVGEGT. Incomplete CDR3 DNA: TGTGCCAGCAGCCGACAGGGGAGGGGGACTGAA. It specifies CASSRQGRGTE. The CDR3 reads in full as CASSRQGRGTEAFF.

A few counts support this clone. The read is 3 residues too short to cover the CDR3 end, so that end is filled in from the germline J gene. The chain is built from TRBV19 and TRBJ1-5, with 7 bases lining up with TRBD1. CDR1 and CDR2 from the germline V gene are LNHDA and SQIVND (reference sequence). V lost 7 bases and J lost 9; bases outside the gene matches: 24. This CDR3 has 18 amino acids. The CDR3 is CASNIDEQDVLRGRPQHF. CDR3 DNA, as far as it was read: TGTGCCAGTAATATTGACGAGCAGGACGTCCTAAGGGGGCGGCCC.

Many counts were recorded for this clone. The read halts 3 residues ahead of the CDR3 end, with the missing end drawn from the germline J gene. J is TRBJ2-1 and V is TRBV7-9, with 7 bases that match TRBD1. Unmatched junction bases numbered 3, after V lost 5 bases and J lost 8 bases. CDR1 SEHNR and CDR2 FQNEAQ come from the germline V gene (reference sequence). The CDR3 consists of 12 residues. CDR3 DNA (partial): TGTGCCAGCAGCCATACAGGGGATGAG. Translating it yields CASSHTGDE. The whole CDR3 protein is CASSHTGDEQFF.

Note on this clone: The read ends 3 residues shy of where the CDR3 ends; the end is completed using the germline J gene. The chain carries TRBV6-8 and TRBJ1-3; D perhaps matches TRBD1 (5 bases). The germline CDR1 and CDR2 sequences are MNHGY and SAAAGT. The CDR3 loop spans 12 amino acids. V lost 10 bases and J lost 4, with 11 bases in between. CDR3 amino acids: CAKGDIGNTIYF. The sequenced part of the CDR3 DNA is TGTGCCAAAGGGGATATCGGAAACACC.

This clone came up many times. With the read ending 3 residues before the CDR3 end, the germline J gene is used to fill in that end. The genes are TRBV19 and TRBJ2-3, with 12 positions matching TRBD2. Germline CDR1 LNHDA, CDR2 SQIVND (reference sequence). The CDR3 consists of 15 residues. The trim removed 6 bases at V and 1 base at J, leaving 2 bases unmatched. CDR3 loop: CASRRTSGGTDTQYF. The part of the CDR3 DNA that was read is TGTGCCAGTAGGAGGACTAGCGGGGGCACAGATACG.

This clone was counted at least ten times. From the germline J gene comes the end of the CDR3, since the read stops 3 residues before it. This sequence joins TRBV6-2 or TRBV6-3 and TRBJ1-4, with D hard to call. Germline V gene data show CDR1 as MNHEY and CDR2 as SVGEGT. Trimming left V 6 bases short and J 0 bases short, with 8 bases between. The CDR3 has 14 amino acids. CDR3 sequence reads: CASREGATNEKLFF. Partial CDR3 DNA: TGTGCCAGCAGGGAGGGTGCAACTAATGAAAAA.

This clone was recorded at least ten times. The read finishes 3 residues shy of the CDR3 end, and the germline J gene is used to complete it. This sequence joins TRBV20-1 and TRBJ2-2; D is possibly TRBD1 (5 bases). The CDR3 runs to 12 residues. Per germline, CDR1 DFQATT and CDR2 SNEGSKA (reference sequence). Trimming cost V 7 bases and J 4 bases, with 10 bases left between them. The CDR3 bases that were read are TGCAGTGTCACGACAGCCACCGGGGAG. Translation gives CSVTTATGE. The whole CDR3 is CSVTTATGELFF.

In this sample, this clone turned up many times. Read data end 3 residues before the CDR3 end; the end is taken from the germline J gene. The chain carries TRBV6-1 and TRBJ1-5; the match to TRBD1 covers 8 bases. CDR1 and CDR2 (germline): MNHNS, SASEGT. The CDR3 consists of 15 residues. The V and J ends lost 2 bases and 4 bases, in that order; junction bases with no gene match: 4. The sequenced part of the CDR3 DNA is TGTGCCAGCAGTGAATCAGGGGGCGGGAATCAGCCC. This sequence encodes CASSESGGGNQP. The full-length CDR3 reads as CASSESGGGNQPQHF.

This clone came up many times. The read terminates 3 residues ahead of where the CDR3 ends, so the germline J gene completes it. This sequence joins TRBV19 and TRBJ2-1, with 11 nucleotides matching TRBD2. The CDR3 length is 16 residues. Trimming at V came to 3 bases and at J to 3 bases, leaving 4 bases not matched to a gene. Germline CDR1 and CDR2: LNHDA and SQIVND (reference sequence). Incomplete CDR3 DNA: TGTGCCAGTAGTATTTTAGGGACTAGCGGCTACAATGAG. It specifies CASSILGTSGYNE. The complete CDR3 reads CASSILGTSGYNEQFF.

This clone was counted ten times or more. One end of the junction does not line up with germline, which may come from a read error. Coverage ceases 3 residues before the CDR3 finishes, and the germline J gene fills in the end. The rearrangement joins TRBV18 to TRBJ1-5, with no clear D. CDR1 and CDR2 from the germline V gene are KGHSH and LQKENI. The length of the CDR3 is 13 residues. CDR3 sequence reads: CASSQSSDQPQHF. CDR3 DNA (partial): TGTGCCAGCTCACAGAGTAGCGATCAGCCC.

Ten or more counts support this clone. The CDR3 goes on 3 residues after the read ends, and that part is filled in from the germline J gene. The V and J genes are TRBV30 and TRBJ2-3; the match to TRBD2 covers 8 bases. This CDR3 is 13 amino acids long. The junction had 7 bases not matched to a gene; V was cut back by 8 bases and J by 3 bases. Per the germline V gene, CDR1 is GTSNPN and CDR2 is SVGIG (reference sequence). The CDR3 reads CAISRGVTDTQYF. CDR3 bases read: TGTGCCATATCGCGGGGGGTTACAGATACG.

This clone has at least ten counts. The read is 3 residues too short to cover the CDR3 end, so that end is filled in from the germline J gene. The V call is TRBV7-9, the J call TRBJ2-7; D perhaps matches TRBD2 (5 bases). The CDR3 is made up of 15 amino acids. V gave up 5 bases and J gave up 3 bases, with 17 bases separating them. Germline lookup yields CDR1 SEHNR and CDR2 FQNEAQ (reference sequence). The DNA read from the CDR3 is TGTGCCAGCAGCCCCTCCTCGGGGAAGGGCTACGAG. As protein: CASSPSSGKGYE. The entire CDR3 is CASSPSSGKGYEQYF.

This clone was found many times. The CDR3 is cut off 3 residues early in the read; its end comes from the germline J gene. The J gene is TRBJ2-1, the V gene TRBV4-2, with D perhaps TRBD2 (5 bases). The germline gives CDR1 LGHNA, CDR2 YNFKEQ. The CDR3 sequence is 14 residues long. Trimming stripped 4 bases from V and 6 bases from J, with 13 bases between. CDR3 amino acids: CASSRLVAGNEQFF. CDR3 DNA (partial): TGTGCCAGCAGCCGTCTAGTGGCGGGCAATGAG.

At least ten counts were recorded for this clone. CDR3 amino acids: CASSQIDSEEEKLFF. The part of the CDR3 DNA that was read is TGCGCCAGCAGCCAAATCGACAGCGAAGAGGAAAAA. The chain combines TRBV4-1 with TRBJ1-4; TRBD1 might be the D (5 bases). The read comes to an end 3 residues before the CDR3 does, leaving the germline J gene to fill in the end. CDR3 length: 15 residues. Germline loops: CDR1 MGHRA, CDR2 YSYEKL. V was clipped by 2 bases and J by 8 bases, with 15 bases between them.